This T cell receptor beta chain was retrieved from a study of monozygotic twins with inflammatory bowel disease. General study results and limits: No detectable difference in repertoire similarity separated concordant from discordant twins, possibly as a result of limited power. There were differing immunosuppressive treatments, which may have added variability to patient repertoires.

Template switching introduced UMIs that contain a 6-nucleotide sample barcode. No DNA is given; TCRdb re-called the 5' RACE reads and lists each CDR3 protein once. The sample has more than 300,000 distinct CDR3 sequences. Investigators pulled total RNA out of whole blood and did not sort T cells. About this clonotype: Its cognate antigen is unknown.

The CDR3 consists of 16 residues. CDR1 LNHDA and CDR2 SQIVND come from the germline V gene (reference sequence). This rearrangement joins TRBV19 to TRBJ1-2. The clonotype was recovered from a human donor with ulcerative colitis or Crohn's disease, or a healthy co-twin of an affected twin (not recorded which). The sequencing sample was made of blood. Here the CDR3 reads CASSISFGGYNYGYTF.